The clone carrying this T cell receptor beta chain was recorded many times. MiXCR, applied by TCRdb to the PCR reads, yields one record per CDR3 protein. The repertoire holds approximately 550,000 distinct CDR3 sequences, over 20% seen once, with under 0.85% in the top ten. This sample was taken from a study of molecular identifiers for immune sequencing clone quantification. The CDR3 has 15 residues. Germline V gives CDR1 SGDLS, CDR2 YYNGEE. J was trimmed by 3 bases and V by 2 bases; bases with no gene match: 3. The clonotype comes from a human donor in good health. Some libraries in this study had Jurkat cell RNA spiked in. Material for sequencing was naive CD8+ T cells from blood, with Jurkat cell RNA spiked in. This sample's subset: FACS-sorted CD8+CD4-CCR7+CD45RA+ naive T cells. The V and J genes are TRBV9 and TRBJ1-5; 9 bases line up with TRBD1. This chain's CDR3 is CASSVGTGLNQPQHF. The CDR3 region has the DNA TGTGCCAGCAGCGTCGGGACAGGGCTCAATCAGCCCCAGCATTTT.